The 9 T cell receptor beta chains below all came from one sample that was sequenced in a study of naive and memory T cell subsets listed by TCRdb under 2017. Libraries were prepared through UMI-ligation and nested PCR. Sequencing relied on an Illumina MiSeq. To cover both TRBC1 and TRBC2, the beta constant-region primer consisted of an equimolar mix of two oligonucleotides. The ligated cDNA went through four rounds of PCR with nested alpha and beta constant-region primers together with the SP2 primer. TCRdb reprocessed the public reads (quality trimming at Q25 with fastp, clone calling with MiXCR) and kept in-frame beta chains. Rows with a matching CDR3 protein are joined into one entry that keeps the most common DNA and genes. The sample has approximately 29,000 distinct CDR3 sequences on record, approximately 18% of them singletons. The top ten constitute less than 3.5% of the sample. Material: effector memory CD4+ T cells from blood. Sample cell subset or site, as interpreted from the label and publication: effector memory, CD45RA- CD27-. The receptors here all came from a human donor in good health.

This clonotype came up many times. This chain uses TRBV5-4 with TRBJ1-1, with a tentative D call TRBD1 (5 bases). The CDR3 is 15 residues long. V was trimmed by 5 bases and J by 9 bases, leaving 23 bases between them. The germline V gene encodes CDR1 SGHNT and CDR2 YYREEE (reference sequence). CDR3 protein: CASSPAGTEARKAFF. In DNA form, the CDR3 reads TGTGCCAGCAGTCCAGCCGGGACTGAGGCCCGAAAAGCTTTCTTT.

The chain joins TRBV18 to TRBJ1-2, with a possible D match to TRBD1 (6 bases). V lost 0 bases and J 1 base, leaving 12 bases between the germline ends. This CDR3 spans 16 amino acids. Germline V gene data show CDR1 as KGHSH and CDR2 as LQKENI. CDR3 sequence (DNA): TGTGCCAGCTCACCACCAGGACAGAACCTTAACTATGGCTACACCTTC. It translates to CASSPPGQNLNYGYTF.

The chain couples TRBV4-1 to TRBJ2-1; D might be TRBD2 (5 bases). Germline V lookup: CDR1 MGHRA, CDR2 YSYEKL. The CDR3 totals 16 residues. V was cut by 3 bases and J by 7 bases, with 19 bases left in between. The chain's CDR3 is CASSHAISVTQNEQFF. The CDR3 DNA sequence: TGCGCCAGCAGCCATGCGATTAGCGTCACGCAGAATGAGCAGTTCTTC.

A few counts support this clonotype. The gene calls are TRBV4-2 and TRBJ2-3; 12 positions match TRBD2. The CDR3 is 16 amino acids. V dropped 4 bases and J dropped 5; count of bases not matched to a gene: 7. Germline CDR1 and CDR2: LGHNA and YNFKEQ. CDR3 sequence reads: CASSRRLAGEKDTQYF. The CDR3 nucleotides are TGTGCCAGCAGCCGACGACTAGCGGGAGAGAAAGATACGCAGTATTTT.

This clonotype was found a few times. This sequence joins TRBV4-3 and TRBJ2-5, with TRBD2 matching over 10 bases. The CDR3 has 17 residues. CDR1 is LGHNA and CDR2 is YSLEER in the germline V gene. J lost 4 bases, V lost 1 base, and 9 bases had no gene match. The CDR3 here is CASSQGTLAGDRETQYF. DNA for the CDR3: TGCGCCAGCAGCCAAGGTACCCTAGCGGGAGATCGAGAGACCCAGTACTTC.

DNA for the CDR3: TGTGCCAGTAGCCGCAGCGGGAGCTGGTACAATGAGCAGTTCTTC. Translation: CASSRSGSWYNEQFF. The V and J genes are TRBV19 and TRBJ2-1; TRBD2 matches at 8 bases. The trim removed 6 bases at V and 4 bases at J, leaving 8 bases unmatched. The length of the CDR3 is 15 residues. The germline CDR1 and CDR2 sequences are LNHDA and SQIVND (reference sequence).

This clonotype was observed at least ten times. V is TRBV18 and J is TRBJ1-5, with D possibly matching TRBD1 (6 bases). This CDR3 has 12 residues. V lost 5 bases, J lost 5 bases, and 7 bases lay in between. Looked up from germline, CDR1 is KGHSH and CDR2 is LQKENI. The CDR3: CASSAGDQPQHF. CDR3 bases: TGTGCCAGCTCAGCAGGGGATCAGCCCCAGCATTTT.

This clonotype was seen a few times. The V call is TRBV20-1, the J call TRBJ2-5; 8 bases align to TRBD1. CDR3 length: 16 residues. From germline, CDR1 is DFQATT and CDR2 SNEGSKA (reference sequence). J lost 6 bases, V lost 5 bases, and 17 bases had no gene match. The CDR3 sequence is CSAPKTGTGVLQTQYF. The DNA of the CDR3 is TGCAGTGCTCCCAAGACCGGGACAGGAGTTTTACAGACCCAGTACTTC.

The chain is built from TRBV7-2 and TRBJ2-5; 11 bases map to TRBD2. After removal of 1 base from V and 1 base from J, the junction contained 8 bases not matched to a gene. The CDR3 sequence is 18 residues long. Germline assignment: CDR1 SGHTA and CDR2 FQGNSA. CDR3 residues: CASSLGVLAGGTQETQYF. The CDR3 nucleotides read TGTGCCAGCAGCTTAGGGGTGCTAGCGGGAGGCACCCAAGAGACCCAGTACTTC.